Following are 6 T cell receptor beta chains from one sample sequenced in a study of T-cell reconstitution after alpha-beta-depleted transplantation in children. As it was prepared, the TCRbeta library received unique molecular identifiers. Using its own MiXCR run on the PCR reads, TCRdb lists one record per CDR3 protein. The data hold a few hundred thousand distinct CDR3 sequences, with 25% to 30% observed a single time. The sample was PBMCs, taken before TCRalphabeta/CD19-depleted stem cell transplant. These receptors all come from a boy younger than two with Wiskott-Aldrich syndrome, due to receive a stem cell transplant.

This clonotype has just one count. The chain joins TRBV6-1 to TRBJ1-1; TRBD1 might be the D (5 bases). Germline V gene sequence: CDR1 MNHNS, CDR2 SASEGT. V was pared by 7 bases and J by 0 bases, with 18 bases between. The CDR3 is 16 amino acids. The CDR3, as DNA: TGTGCCAGCACCGTAAGCGGGAAGGGGATGAACACTGAAGCTTTCTTT. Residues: CASTVSGKGMNTEAFF.

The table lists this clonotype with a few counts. In DNA form, the CDR3 reads TGTGCCAGCAGTCCCTCCCAGGCGCCTCGACTGTTTTTT. This sequence encodes CASSPSQAPRLFF. This sequence joins TRBV12-3 or TRBV12-4 and TRBJ1-4, with D uncertain. The V end lost 5 bases, the J end lost 13 bases, and 17 bases lay between the germline ends. The CDR3 extends over 13 amino acids.

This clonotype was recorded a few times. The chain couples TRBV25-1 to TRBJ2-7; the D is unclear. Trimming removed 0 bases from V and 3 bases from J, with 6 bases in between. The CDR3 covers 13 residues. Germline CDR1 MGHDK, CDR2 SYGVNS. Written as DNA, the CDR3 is TGTGCCAGCAGTGAATATGTCGACTACGAGCAGTACTTC. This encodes CASSEYVDYEQYF.

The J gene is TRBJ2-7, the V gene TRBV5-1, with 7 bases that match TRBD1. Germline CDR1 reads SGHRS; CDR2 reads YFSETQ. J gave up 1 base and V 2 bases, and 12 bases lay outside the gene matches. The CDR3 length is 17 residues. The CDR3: CASSLWDRLLGSYEQYF. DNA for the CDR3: TGCGCCAGCAGCTTATGGGACAGACTTTTGGGGTCCTACGAGCAGTACTTC.

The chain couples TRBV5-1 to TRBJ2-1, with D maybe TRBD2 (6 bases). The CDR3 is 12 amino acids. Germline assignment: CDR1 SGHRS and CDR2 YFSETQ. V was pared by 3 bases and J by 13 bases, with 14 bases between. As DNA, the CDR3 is TGCGCCAGCAGCTCTCCGGGACTGGACCAGTTCTTC. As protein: CASSSPGLDQFF.

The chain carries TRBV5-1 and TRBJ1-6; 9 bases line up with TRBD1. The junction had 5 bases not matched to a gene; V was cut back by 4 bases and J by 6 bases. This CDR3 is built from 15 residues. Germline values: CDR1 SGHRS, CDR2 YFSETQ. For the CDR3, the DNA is TGCGCCAGCAGCCTTGCGGGACAGGGTAATTCACCCCTCCACTTT. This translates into CASSLAGQGNSPLHF. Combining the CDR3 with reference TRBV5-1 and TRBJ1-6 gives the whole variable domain KAGVTQTPRYLIKTRGQQVTLSCSPISGHRSVSWYQQTPGQGLQFLFEYFSETQRNKGNFPGRFSGRQFSNSRSEMNVSTLELGDSALYLCASSLAGQGNSPLHFGNGTRLTVT.